These 2 T cell receptor beta chains came from one sample sequenced in a study of shared clonotypes between healthy human individuals (dated by TCRdb to about 2020). Library generation was performed with the immunoSEQ multiplex PCR assay. Drawn from immuneACCESS, this table holds only the in-frame rearrangements with V and J called that TCRdb kept. Clones are partly lost; checked studies trace under half to an unresolved V gene and leave the rest unexplained. Recorded for this sample are 330,000 or so clones; more than 60% of them occurred a single time. The top ten constitute about 10% of the sample. The sequencing input was memory CD4+ T cells sorted from blood. The cell subset or site label, read with the paper, signifies: CD45RA-negative fraction. The receptors were sampled from a man aged 25 to 45 in good health.

CDR3: CASSLEGSTREDTQYF. For the CDR3, the DNA is TGCGCCAGCAGCTTGGAGGGGTCGACTCGAGAAGATACGCAGTATTTT. The chain links TRBV5-1 to TRBJ2-3, with D possibly being TRBD1 (5 bases). The CDR3 consists of 16 residues. Per the germline V gene, CDR1 is SGHRS and CDR2 is YFSETQ. The V gene lost 0 bases and the J gene lost 5 bases, with 16 bases spanning the gap.

The chain combines TRBV2 with TRBJ2-7; no firm D call. V gave up 8 bases and J gave up 3 bases, with 8 bases separating them. CDR3 length: 11 residues. Germline V lookup: CDR1 SNHLY, CDR2 FYNNEI. The CDR3 coding sequence is TGTGCCAGCGGCTTCGACTACGAGCAGTACTTC. Its translation is CASGFDYEQYF.